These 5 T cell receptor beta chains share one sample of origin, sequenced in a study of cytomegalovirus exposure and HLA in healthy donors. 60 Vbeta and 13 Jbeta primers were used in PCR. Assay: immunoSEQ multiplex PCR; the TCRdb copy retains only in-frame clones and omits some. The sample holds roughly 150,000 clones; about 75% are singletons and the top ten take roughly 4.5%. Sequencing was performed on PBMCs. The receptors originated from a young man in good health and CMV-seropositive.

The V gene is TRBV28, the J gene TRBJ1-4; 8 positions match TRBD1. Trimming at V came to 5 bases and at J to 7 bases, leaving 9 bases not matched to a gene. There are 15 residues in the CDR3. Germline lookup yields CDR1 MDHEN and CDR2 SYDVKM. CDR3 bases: TGTGCCAGCAGTCCGGTCAGGGGGCTGGGTGAAAAACTGTTTTTT. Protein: CASSPVRGLGEKLFF.

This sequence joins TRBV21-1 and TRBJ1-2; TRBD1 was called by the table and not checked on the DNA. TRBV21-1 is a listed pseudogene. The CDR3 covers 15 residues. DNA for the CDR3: TGTGCCAGCAGCATATTAACAGGCAAAAACTATGGCTACACCTTC. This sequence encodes CASSILTGKNYGYTF.

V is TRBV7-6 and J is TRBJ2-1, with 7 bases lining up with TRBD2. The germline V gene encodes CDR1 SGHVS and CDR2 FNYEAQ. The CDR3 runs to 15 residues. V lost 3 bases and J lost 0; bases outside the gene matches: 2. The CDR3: CASSFTSASYNEQFF. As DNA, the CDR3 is TGTGCCAGCAGCTTTACTAGCGCCTCCTACAATGAGCAGTTCTTC. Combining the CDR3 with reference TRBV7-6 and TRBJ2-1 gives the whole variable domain GAGVSQSPRYKVTKRGQDVALRCDPISGHVSLYWYRQALGQGPEFLTYFNYEAQQDKSGLPNDRFSAERPEGSISTLTIQRTEQRDSAMYRCASSFTSASYNEQFFGPGTRLTVL.

The CDR3 spells CAIKPGQGGEKLFF. The CDR3 DNA sequence: TGTGCCATCAAACCTGGACAGGGTGGGGAAAAACTGTTTTTT. This chain uses TRBV10-3 with TRBJ1-4; 8 bases line up with TRBD1. Germline V CDR1 and CDR2: ENHRY, SYGVKD. The V gene end was trimmed by 7 bases and the J gene end by 8 bases; junction bases not matched to a gene: 9. The CDR3 consists of 14 residues.

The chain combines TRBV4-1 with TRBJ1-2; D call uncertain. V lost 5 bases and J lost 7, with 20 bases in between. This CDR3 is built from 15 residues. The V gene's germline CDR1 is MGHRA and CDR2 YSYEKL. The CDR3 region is CASSTYIDTLGGYTF. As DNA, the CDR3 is TGCGCCAGCAGCACCTACATCGACACCCTGGGTGGCTACACCTTC.